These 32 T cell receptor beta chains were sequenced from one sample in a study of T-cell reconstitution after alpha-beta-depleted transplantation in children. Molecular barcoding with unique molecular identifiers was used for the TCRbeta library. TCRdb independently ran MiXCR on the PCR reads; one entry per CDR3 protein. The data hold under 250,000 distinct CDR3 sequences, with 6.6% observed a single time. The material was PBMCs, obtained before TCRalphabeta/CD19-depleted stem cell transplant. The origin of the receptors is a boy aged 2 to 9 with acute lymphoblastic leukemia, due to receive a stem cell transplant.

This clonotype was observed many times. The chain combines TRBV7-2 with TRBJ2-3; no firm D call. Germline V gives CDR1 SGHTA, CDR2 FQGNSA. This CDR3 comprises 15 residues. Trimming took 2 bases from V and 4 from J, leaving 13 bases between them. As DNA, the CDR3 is TGTGCCAGCAGCTTATCTGGCAGCCAACCAGATACGCAGTATTTT. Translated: CASSLSGSQPDTQYF.

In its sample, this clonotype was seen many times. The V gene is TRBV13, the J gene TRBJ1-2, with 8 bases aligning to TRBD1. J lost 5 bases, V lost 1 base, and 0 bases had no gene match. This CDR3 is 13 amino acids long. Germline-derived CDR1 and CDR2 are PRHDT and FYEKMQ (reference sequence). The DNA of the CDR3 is TGTGCCAGCAGCTTAGACAGGGGGTATGGCTACACCTTC. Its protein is CASSLDRGYGYTF.

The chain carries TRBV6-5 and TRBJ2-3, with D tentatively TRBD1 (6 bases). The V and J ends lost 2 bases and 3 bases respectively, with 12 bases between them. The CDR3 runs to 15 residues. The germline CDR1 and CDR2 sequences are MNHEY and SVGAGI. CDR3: CASSYQGLLTDTQYF. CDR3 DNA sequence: TGTGCCAGCAGTTACCAGGGGCTGTTGACAGATACGCAGTATTTT.

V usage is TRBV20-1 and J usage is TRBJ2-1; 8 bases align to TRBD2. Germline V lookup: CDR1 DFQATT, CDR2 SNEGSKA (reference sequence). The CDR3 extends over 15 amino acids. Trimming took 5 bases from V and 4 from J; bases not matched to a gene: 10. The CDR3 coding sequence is TGCAGTGCTCCAGACGGGACTAGGGGGTACAATGAGCAGTTCTTC. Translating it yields CSAPDGTRGYNEQFF.

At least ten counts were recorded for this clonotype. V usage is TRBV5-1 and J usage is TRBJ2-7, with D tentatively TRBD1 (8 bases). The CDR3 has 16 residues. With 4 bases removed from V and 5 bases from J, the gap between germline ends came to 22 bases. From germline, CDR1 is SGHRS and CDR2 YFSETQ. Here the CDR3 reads CASSIRTGRGFHEQYF. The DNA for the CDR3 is TGCGCCAGCAGCATACGGACAGGGAGGGGTTTCCACGAGCAGTACTTC.

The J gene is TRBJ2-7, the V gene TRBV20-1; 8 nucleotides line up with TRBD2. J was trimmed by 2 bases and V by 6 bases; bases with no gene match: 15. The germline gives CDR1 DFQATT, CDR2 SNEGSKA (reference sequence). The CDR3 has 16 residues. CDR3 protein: CSANPRSSGDTYEQYF. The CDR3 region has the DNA TGCAGTGCCAATCCCCGGAGTAGCGGGGATACCTACGAGCAGTACTTC.

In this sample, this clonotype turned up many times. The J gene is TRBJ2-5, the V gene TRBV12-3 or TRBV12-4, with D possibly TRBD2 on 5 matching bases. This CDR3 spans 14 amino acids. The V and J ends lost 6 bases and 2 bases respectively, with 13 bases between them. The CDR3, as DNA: TGTGCCAGCAGCCCGGGAACAGTACAAGAGACCCAGTACTTC. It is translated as CASSPGTVQETQYF.

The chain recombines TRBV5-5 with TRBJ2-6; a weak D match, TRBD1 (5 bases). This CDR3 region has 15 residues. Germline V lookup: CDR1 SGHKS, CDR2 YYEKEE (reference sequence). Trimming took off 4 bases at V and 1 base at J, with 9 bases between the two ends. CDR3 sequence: CASSPPGSGANVLTF. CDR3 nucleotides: TGTGCCAGCAGCCCCCCAGGGTCTGGGGCCAACGTCCTGACTTTC.

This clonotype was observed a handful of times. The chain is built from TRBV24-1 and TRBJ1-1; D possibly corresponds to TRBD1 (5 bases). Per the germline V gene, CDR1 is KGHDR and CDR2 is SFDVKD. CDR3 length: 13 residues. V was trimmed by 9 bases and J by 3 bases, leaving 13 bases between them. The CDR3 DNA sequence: TGTGCCACCGGGACCGCGGGCCACACTGAAGCTTTCTTT. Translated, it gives CATGTAGHTEAFF.

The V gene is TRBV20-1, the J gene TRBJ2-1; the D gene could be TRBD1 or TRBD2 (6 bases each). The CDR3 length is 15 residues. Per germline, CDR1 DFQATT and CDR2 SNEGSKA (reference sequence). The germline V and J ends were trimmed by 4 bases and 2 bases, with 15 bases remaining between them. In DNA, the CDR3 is TGCAGTGCTAAATCCCCGGGGGCCGCCTACAATGAGCAGTTCTTC. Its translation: CSAKSPGAAYNEQFF.

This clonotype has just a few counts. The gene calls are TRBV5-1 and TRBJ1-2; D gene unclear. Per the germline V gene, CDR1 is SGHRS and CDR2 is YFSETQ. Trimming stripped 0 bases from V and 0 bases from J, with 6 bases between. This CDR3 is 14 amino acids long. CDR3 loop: CASSLVTPNYGYTF. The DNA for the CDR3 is TGCGCCAGCAGCTTGGTAACACCTAACTATGGCTACACCTTC.

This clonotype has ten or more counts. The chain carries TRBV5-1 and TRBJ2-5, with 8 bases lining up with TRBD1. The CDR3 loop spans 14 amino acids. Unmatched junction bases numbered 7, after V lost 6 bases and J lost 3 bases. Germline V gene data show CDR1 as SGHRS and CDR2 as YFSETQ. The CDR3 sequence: CASNIGTGKETQYF. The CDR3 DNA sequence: TGCGCCAGCAATATCGGGACAGGCAAAGAGACCCAGTACTTC.

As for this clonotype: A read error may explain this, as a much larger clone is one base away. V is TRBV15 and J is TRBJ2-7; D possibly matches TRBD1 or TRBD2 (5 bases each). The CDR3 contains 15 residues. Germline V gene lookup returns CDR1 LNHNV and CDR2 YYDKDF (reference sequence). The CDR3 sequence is CATSPPTGLYYEQCF. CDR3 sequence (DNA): TGTGCCACCAGCCCTCCAACGGGGCTCTACTACGAGCAGTGCTTC.

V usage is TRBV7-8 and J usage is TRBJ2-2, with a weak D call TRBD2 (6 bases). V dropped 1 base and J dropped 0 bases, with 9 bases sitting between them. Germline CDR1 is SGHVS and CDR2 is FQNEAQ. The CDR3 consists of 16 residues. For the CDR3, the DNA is TGTGCCAGCAGCTTAGGTGGGGGGACGAACACCGGGGAGCTGTTTTTT. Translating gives CASSLGGGTNTGELFF. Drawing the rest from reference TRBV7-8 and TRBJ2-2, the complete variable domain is GAGVSQSPRYKVAKRGQDVALRCDPISGHVSLFWYQQALGQGPEFLTYFQNEAQLDKSGLPSDRFFAERPEGSVSTLKIQRTQQEDSAVYLCASSLGGGTNTGELFFGEGSRLTVL.

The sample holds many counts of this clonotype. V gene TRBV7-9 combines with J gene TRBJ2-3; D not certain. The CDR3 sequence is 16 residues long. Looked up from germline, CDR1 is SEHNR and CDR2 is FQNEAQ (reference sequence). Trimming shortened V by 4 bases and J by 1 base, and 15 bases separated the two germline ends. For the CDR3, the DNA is TGTGCCAGCAGCTCCCGGCGACATAAAGGCACAGATACGCAGTATTTT. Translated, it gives CASSSRRHKGTDTQYF.

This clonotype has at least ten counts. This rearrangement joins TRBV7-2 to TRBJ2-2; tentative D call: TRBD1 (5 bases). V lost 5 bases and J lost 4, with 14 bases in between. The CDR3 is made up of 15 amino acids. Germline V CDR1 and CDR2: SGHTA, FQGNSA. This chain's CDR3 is CASSPSRTLTGELFF. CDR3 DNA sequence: TGTGCCAGCAGCCCGAGCAGGACACTCACCGGGGAGCTGTTTTTT.

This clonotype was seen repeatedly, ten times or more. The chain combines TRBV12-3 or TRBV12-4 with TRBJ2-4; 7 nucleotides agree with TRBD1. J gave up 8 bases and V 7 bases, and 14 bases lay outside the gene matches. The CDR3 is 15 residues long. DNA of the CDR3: TGTGCCAGCACCCTGGACAGGATGGTAGAGGACATTCAGTACTTC. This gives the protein CASTLDRMVEDIQYF.

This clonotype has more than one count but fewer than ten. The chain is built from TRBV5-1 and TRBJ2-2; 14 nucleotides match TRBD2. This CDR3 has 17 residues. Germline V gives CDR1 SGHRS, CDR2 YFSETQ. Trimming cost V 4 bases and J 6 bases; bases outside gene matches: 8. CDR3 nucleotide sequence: TGCGCCAGCAGCGCCGGGACTAGCGGGAGAAGGGCCGGGGAGCTGTTTTTT. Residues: CASSAGTSGRRAGELFF.

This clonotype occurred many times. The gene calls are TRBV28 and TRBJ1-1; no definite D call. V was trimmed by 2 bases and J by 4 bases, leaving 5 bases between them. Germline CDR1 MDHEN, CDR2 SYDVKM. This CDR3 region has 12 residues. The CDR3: CASSLRGTEAFF. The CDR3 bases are TGTGCCAGCAGTTTAAGAGGCACTGAAGCTTTCTTT.

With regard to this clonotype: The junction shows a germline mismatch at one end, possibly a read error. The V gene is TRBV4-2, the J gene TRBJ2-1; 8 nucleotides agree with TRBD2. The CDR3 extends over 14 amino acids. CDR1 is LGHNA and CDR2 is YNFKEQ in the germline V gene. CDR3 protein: CAISPRGGTNEQFF. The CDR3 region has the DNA TGTGCCATCAGCCCCCGGGGGGGAACCAATGAGCAGTTCTTC.

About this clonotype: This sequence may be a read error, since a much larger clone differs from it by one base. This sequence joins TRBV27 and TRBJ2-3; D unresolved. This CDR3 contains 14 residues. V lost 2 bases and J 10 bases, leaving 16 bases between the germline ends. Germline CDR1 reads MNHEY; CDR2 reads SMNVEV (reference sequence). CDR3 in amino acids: CASSLTPLGSAQYF. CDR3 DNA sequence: TGTGCCAGCAGTTTAACCCCGCTAGGATCTGCGCAGTATTTT.

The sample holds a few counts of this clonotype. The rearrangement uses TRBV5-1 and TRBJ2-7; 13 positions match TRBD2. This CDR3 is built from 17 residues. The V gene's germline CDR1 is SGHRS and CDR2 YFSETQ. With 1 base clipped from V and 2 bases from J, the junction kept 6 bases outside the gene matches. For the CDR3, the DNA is TGCGCCAGCAGCTTGACTAGCGGGGGGGCAACCACCTACGAGCAGTACTTC. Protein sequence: CASSLTSGGATTYEQYF.

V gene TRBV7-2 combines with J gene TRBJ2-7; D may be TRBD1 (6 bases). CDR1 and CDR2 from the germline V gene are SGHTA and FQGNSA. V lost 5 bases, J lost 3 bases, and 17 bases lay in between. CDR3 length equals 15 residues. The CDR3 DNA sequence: TGTGCCAGCAGCCGGGACGGTTCAGGGGTCTACGAGCAGTACTTC. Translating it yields CASSRDGSGVYEQYF.

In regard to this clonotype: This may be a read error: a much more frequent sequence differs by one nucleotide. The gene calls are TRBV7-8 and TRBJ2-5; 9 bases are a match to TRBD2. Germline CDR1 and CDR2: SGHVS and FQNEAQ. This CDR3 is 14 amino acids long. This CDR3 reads CASSLLAGRETPYF. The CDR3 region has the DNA TGTGCCAGCAGCTTGCTAGCGGGGAGAGAGACCCCGTACTTC.

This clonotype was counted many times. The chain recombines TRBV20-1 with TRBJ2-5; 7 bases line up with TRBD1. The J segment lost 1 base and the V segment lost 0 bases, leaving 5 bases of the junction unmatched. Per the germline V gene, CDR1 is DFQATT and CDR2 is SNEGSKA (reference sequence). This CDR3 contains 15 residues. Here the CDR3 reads CSARDRTGLQETQYF. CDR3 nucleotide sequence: TGCAGTGCTAGAGATAGGACAGGCCTCCAAGAGACCCAGTACTTC.

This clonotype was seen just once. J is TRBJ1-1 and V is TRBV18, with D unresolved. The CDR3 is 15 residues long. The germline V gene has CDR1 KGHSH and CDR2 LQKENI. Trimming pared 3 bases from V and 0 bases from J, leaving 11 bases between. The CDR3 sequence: CASSPAPGLNTEAFF. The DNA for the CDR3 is TGTGCCAGCTCACCGGCCCCGGGTCTGAACACTGAAGCTTTCTTT.

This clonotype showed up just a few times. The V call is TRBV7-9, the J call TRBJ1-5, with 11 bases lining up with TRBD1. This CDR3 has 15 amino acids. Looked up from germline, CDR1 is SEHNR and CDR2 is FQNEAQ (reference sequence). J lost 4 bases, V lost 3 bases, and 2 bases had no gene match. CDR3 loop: CASSFGTGGNQPQHF. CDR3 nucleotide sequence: TGTGCCAGCAGCTTCGGGACAGGGGGAAATCAGCCCCAGCATTTT.

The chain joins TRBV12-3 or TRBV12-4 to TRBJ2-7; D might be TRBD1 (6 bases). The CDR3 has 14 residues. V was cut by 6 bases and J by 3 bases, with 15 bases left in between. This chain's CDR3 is CASSNGQLGYEQYF. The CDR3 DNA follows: TGTGCCAGCAGCAATGGACAGCTTGGCTACGAGCAGTACTTC.

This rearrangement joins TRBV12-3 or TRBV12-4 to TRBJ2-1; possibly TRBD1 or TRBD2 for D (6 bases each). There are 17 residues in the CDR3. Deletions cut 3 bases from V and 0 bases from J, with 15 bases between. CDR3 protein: CASSLGGAGSSYNEQFF. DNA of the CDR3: TGTGCCAGCAGTTTGGGGGGCGCAGGCAGCTCCTACAATGAGCAGTTCTTC.

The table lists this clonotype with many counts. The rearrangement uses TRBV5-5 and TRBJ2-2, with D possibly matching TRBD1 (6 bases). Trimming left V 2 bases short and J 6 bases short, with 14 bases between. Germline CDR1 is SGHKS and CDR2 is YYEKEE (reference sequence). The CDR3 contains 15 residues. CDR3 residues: CASSFGTTLPGELFF. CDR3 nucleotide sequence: TGTGCCAGCAGCTTCGGGACAACTCTCCCCGGGGAGCTGTTTTTT.

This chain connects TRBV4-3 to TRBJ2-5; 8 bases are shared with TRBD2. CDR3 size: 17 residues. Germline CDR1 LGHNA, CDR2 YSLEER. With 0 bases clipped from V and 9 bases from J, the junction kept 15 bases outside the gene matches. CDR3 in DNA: TGCGCCAGCAGCCAAGAAGAAGCGGGGGCCCCGACAAGGGCCCAGTACTTC. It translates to CASSQEEAGAPTRAQYF.

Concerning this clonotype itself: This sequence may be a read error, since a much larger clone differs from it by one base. CDR3 amino acids: CSAGLPSIGETQYF. CDR3 in DNA: TGCAGTGCTGGACTCCCTAGCATCGGAGAGACCCAGTACTTC. The J gene is TRBJ2-5, the V gene TRBV20-1; D may be TRBD2 (5 bases). The ends were cut back, 5 bases at V and 4 bases at J, with 17 bases in the middle. The CDR3 contains 14 residues. From germline, CDR1 is DFQATT and CDR2 SNEGSKA (reference sequence).